This is a list of T cell receptor beta chains from one sample in a study of blood T cell repertoires in COVID-19. Measured with immunoSEQ multiplex PCR; TCRdb has only the in-frame clones, and not every one. The table has around 290,000 clones, around nine tenths seen once. Sequencing used PBMCs or T cells enriched from blood (not recorded which). Receptor source: a woman under 30 who had recovered from COVID-19. Each CDR3 is given with its conserved first and last residue. D genes are given only for firm matches. For some rows the clone size is stated as once, few or many, or as a class when expanded; others skip it.

abundance	v_gene	d_gene	len	j_gene	CDR3nt	CDR3aa
NA	TRBV19	NA	17	TRBJ2-6	TGTGCCAGTAGTATCGGTTTAGGGCGGGCTGGGGCCAACGTCCTGACTTTC	CASSIGLGRAGANVLTF
few	TRBV7-2	NA	15	TRBJ2-7	TGTGCCAGCAGCTCTCGGATGAGCACCGCGGGGGAGCAGTACTTC	CASSSRMSTAGEQYF
NA	TRBV11-2	NA	14	TRBJ2-2	TGTGCCAGCAGCTTAGATTTCGGTTCCGGGGAGCTGTTTTTT	CASSLDFGSGELFF
NA	TRBV9	TRBD2	18	TRBJ2-3	TGTGCCAGCAGCTCCGGGCAGGGACTAGCGGGGAGAACAGATACGCAGTATTTT	CASSSGQGLAGRTDTQYF
once	TRBV27	TRBD2	13	TRBJ2-1	TGTGCCAGCAGCGCTAGCGGCTACAATGAGCAGTTCTTC	CASSASGYNEQFF
once	TRBV5-4	TRBD2	19	TRBJ2-3	TGTGCCAGCAGCCTCGGGAGAGCGGCTAGCGGGATTAGCACAGATACGCAGTATTTT	CASSLGRAASGISTDTQYF
once	TRBV28	TRBD1	13	TRBJ2-7	TGTGCCAGCAGCTCACAGGGGAGTCGCGAGCAGTACTTC	CASSSQGSREQYF
NA	TRBV10-3	TRBD1	15	TRBJ2-1	TGTGCCATCAGTCGGGACAGCGACTCCTACAATGAGCAGTTCTTC	CAISRDSDSYNEQFF
NA	TRBV5-1	TRBD1	15	TRBJ2-2	TGCGCCAGCACACCCGGGACAGGGAACACCGGGGAGCTGTTTTTT	CASTPGTGNTGELFF
once	TRBV5-1	TRBD2	18	TRBJ2-2	TGCGCCAGCAGCTTGAGTCCTAGCGGGAGGGCCGGTACCGGGGAGCTGTTTTTT	CASSLSPSGRAGTGELFF
NA	TRBV11-2	NA	16	TRBJ2-7	TGTGCCAGCAGGTCCCCATGGGCTTCCTCCTCCTACGAGCAGTACTTC	CASRSPWASSSYEQYF
NA	TRBV10-1	NA	15	TRBJ2-2	TGCGCCAGCAGTGTCCACCCTGAGGGCACCGGGGAGCTGTTTTTT	CASSVHPEGTGELFF
NA	TRBV4-3	TRBD1	17	TRBJ1-2	TGCGCCAGCAGCCAAGATCGTGAGGACAGGGGGCTTTATGGCTACACCTTC	CASSQDREDRGLYGYTF
NA	TRBV7-2	NA	13	TRBJ2-5	TGTGCCAGCAGCGCGGACACTCAAGAGACCCAGTACTTC	CASSADTQETQYF
NA	TRBV7-6	TRBD2	13	TRBJ2-7	TGTGCCAGCAGCTCACTTGGGGGGAGGGGGCAGTACTTC	CASSSLGGRGQYF
NA	TRBV7-2	NA	13	TRBJ2-3	TGTGCCAGCAGGGGCCATGGGACAGATACGCAGTATTTT	CASRGHGTDTQYF
NA	TRBV28	TRBD1	14	TRBJ2-7	TGTGCCAGCAGCTCACCGGGACAGAGCTACGAGCAGTACTTC	CASSSPGQSYEQYF
NA	TRBV7-8	TRBD1	16	TRBJ2-1	TGTGCCAGCAGCTTTTCGGGGACAGGGGCCTACAATGAGCAGTTCTTC	CASSFSGTGAYNEQFF
NA	TRBV7-2	NA	15	TRBJ2-4	TGTGCCAGCAGCTTAGCGGCTAGTTGGGAAAACATTCAGTACTTC	CASSLAASWENIQYF
NA	TRBV7-9	NA	13	TRBJ2-3	TGTGCCAGCAGCAACTCGGGCACAGATACGCAGTATTTT	CASSNSGTDTQYF
NA	TRBV27	TRBD2	16	TRBJ2-7	TGTGCCAGCAGGCGCCTAACGGGACTAGCGGTTTACGAGCAGTACTTC	CASRRLTGLAVYEQYF
NA	TRBV18	TRBD1	14	TRBJ1-2	TGTGCCAGCTCACCCCCGACAGGGGGCTATGGCTACACCTTC	CASSPPTGGYGYTF
NA	TRBV14	NA	15	TRBJ1-1	TGTGCCAGCAGCCAAGCTCTGGGGGGAGCCACTGAAGCTTTCTTT	CASSQALGGATEAFF
NA	TRBV5-8	TRBD2	15	TRBJ2-7	TGTGCCAGCAGCCGGGGAGGAGCGGGGTACTACGAGCAGTACTTC	CASSRGGAGYYEQYF
NA	TRBV10-3	NA	18	TRBJ2-6	TGTGCCATCAGTGATCTGGGCGGATGGTCGGGGGGGGCCAACGTCCTGACTTTC	CAISDLGGWSGGANVLTF
NA	TRBV10-3	TRBD2	14	TRBJ2-3	TGTGCCATCAGTACTAGCGTGGGCACAGATACGCAGTATTTT	CAISTSVGTDTQYF
NA	TRBV19	TRBD2	18	TRBJ2-7	TGTGCCAGTAGTATCCGGACTAGCGGGGGGCAATACGCCTACGAGCAGTACTTC	CASSIRTSGGQYAYEQYF
NA	TRBV7-2	NA	16	TRBJ2-1	TGTGCCAGCAGCCCCTTCCGGGGGAGCTCCTACAATGAGCAGTTCTTC	CASSPFRGSSYNEQFF
NA	TRBV11-1	NA	15	TRBJ1-5	TGTGCCAGCAGCTTAGCGCCCGGTAGCAATCAGCCCCAGCATTTT	CASSLAPGSNQPQHF
NA	TRBV7-2	TRBD2	16	TRBJ2-5	TGTGCCAGCAGCTTGGCGGCGCGGGAGAATCTTTGGACCCAGTACTTC	CASSLAARENLWTQYF
NA	TRBV7-2	NA	15	TRBJ1-3	TGTGCCAGCAGCTTAGTACACCTCTCTGGAAACACCATATATTTT	CASSLVHLSGNTIYF
NA	TRBV5-1	NA	13	TRBJ2-2	TGCGCCAGCAAGGAGGGGAGCACCGGGGAGCTGTTTTTT	CASKEGSTGELFF
NA	TRBV25-1	TRBD1	14	TRBJ2-7	TGTGCCAGCAGGACCGGGACAGTCCCATACGAGCAGTACTTC	CASRTGTVPYEQYF
NA	TRBV5-4	TRBD1	14	TRBJ2-5	TGTGCCAGCAGCAGGACAGGACAACAAGAGACCCAGTACTTC	CASSRTGQQETQYF
NA	TRBV28	NA	16	TRBJ1-2	TGTGCCAGCAGTTTAAGCGGAGGGGCGCCCCTTTACGGCTACACCTTC	CASSLSGGAPLYGYTF
NA	TRBV15	NA	13	TRBJ2-7	TGTGCCACCAGCAGAGATCCCGGCTACGAGCAGTACTTC	CATSRDPGYEQYF